This T cell receptor beta chain was documented in a study of T-cell reconstitution after alpha-beta-depleted transplantation in children. Whole-study results and caveats: Alpha-beta T cells about two months after transplant reportedly derived from several hundred expanded graft clones. It was newly produced T cells that mostly accounted for T-cell counts and diversity one year after transplant.

This clonotype was seen ten or more times. Its target is not known. Preparation of the TCRbeta library was carried out with unique molecular identifiers. TCRdb called the PCR reads again in MiXCR, with one record for every CDR3 protein. The sample holds about 420,000 distinct CDR3 sequences, roughly 15% seen once. This CDR3 has 14 amino acids. Per germline, CDR1 KGHSH and CDR2 LQKENI. V was cut by 6 bases and J by 8 bases, with 17 bases left in between. The receptor was isolated from a boy under two years old who had a stem cell transplant for Wiskott-Aldrich syndrome, so the T cells may come from the graft donor. The V gene is TRBV18, the J gene TRBJ1-5; D is unresolved. Sequencing used PBMCs, mostly from graft donor cells, obtained 360 days after TCRalphabeta/CD19-depleted stem cell transplant. For the CDR3, the DNA is TGTGCCAGCTCGCTAGGACTAACAAGGGAGCCCCAGCATTTT. It translates to CASSLGLTREPQHF.